Listed below are T cell receptor beta chains from one sample, sequenced in a study of T-cell reconstitution after alpha-beta-depleted transplantation in children. TCRdb itself ran the PCR reads through MiXCR, one entry per CDR3 protein. The sample contains 300,000 to 400,000 distinct CDR3 sequences, around 16% of which appear only once. Sequenced here: PBMCs, mostly from graft donor cells, sampled 360 days after TCRalphabeta/CD19-depleted stem cell transplant. These receptors came from a male patient aged 2-15 years who had a stem cell transplant for acute lymphoblastic leukemia, so the T cells may come from the graft donor. Both conserved end residues are part of each CDR3. Size values are once, few and many counts, or a class for expanded clones, and some rows have none.

v_call	clone_size	j_call	cdr3_aa
TRBV28	few	TRBJ2-7	CASSSTNNRDRRVLF
TRBV4-2	many	TRBJ2-7	CASSQDTGAYEQYF
TRBV4-1	NA	TRBJ2-1	CASSQDLAEGLYNEQFF
TRBV5-1	NA	TRBJ1-4	CASTRGLGGEKLFF
TRBV27	NA	TRBJ1-3	CASSLTPGNTIYF
TRBV20-1	many	TRBJ1-1	CSVRPTGNTEAFF
TRBV28	NA	TRBJ2-7	CASTGGEHEQYF
TRBV12-5	NA	TRBJ2-1	CASGPGLAAYNEQFF
TRBV9	NA	TRBJ2-5	CASSVRDRGETQYF
TRBV5-1	many	TRBJ2-2	CASSSRTSGTGELFF
TRBV29-1	few	TRBJ2-3	CSVELEREAPDTQYF
TRBV10-2	many	TRBJ2-2	CASSELAGVRDTGELFF
TRBV11-2	NA	TRBJ2-1	CASSLSRVPSEQFF
TRBV29-1	many	TRBJ2-1	CSIRRLGPYNEQFF
TRBV28	few	TRBJ2-3	CALRGAGVADTQYF
TRBV10-3	many	TRBJ2-1	CAIRGDNEQFF
TRBV30	NA	TRBJ2-3	CAWSQGAGRTDTQYF
TRBV3-1	many	TRBJ2-7	CASRLAGYYEQYF
TRBV20-1	NA	TRBJ2-1	CSARDQLAGNYNEQFF
TRBV9	few	TRBJ2-1	CASSLLAGGNYNEQFF
TRBV7-9	NA	TRBJ1-2	CASSSGGGGSPYGYTF